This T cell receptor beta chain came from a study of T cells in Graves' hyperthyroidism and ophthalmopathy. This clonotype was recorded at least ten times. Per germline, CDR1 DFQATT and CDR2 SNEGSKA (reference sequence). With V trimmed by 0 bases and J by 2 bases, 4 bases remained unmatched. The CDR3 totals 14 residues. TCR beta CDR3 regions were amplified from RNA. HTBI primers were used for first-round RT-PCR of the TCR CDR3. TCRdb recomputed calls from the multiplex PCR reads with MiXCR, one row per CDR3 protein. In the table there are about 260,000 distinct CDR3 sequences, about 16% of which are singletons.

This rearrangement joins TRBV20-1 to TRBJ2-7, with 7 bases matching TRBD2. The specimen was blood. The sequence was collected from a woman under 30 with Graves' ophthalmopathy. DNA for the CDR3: TGCAGTGCTAGAGATCTGGCGGGGGCCTACGAGCAGTACTTC. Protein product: CSARDLAGAYEQYF.